One and the same sample provided the 24 T cell receptor beta chains below, sequenced in a study of T-cell reconstitution after alpha-beta-depleted transplantation in children. Unique molecular identifiers were built into the TCRbeta library. A single record per CDR3 protein comes from TCRdb applying MiXCR to the PCR reads. The sample consists of 200,000 to 250,000 distinct CDR3 sequences, roughly a tenth of them appearing once. The sample in question was PBMCs from the stem cell graft donor, obtained from the stem cell graft. Receptors originate from a human donor who donated a stem cell graft to a child with acute lymphoblastic leukemia.

This clonotype occurred a few times. The chain couples TRBV11-2 to TRBJ2-3; D ambiguous. CDR1 and CDR2 from the germline V gene are SGHAT and FQNNGV. Trimming pared 4 bases from V and 8 bases from J, leaving 10 bases between. CDR3 size: 12 residues. CDR3 DNA: TGTGCCAGCAGCTCGCGAGATGGTACGCAGTATTTT. Translated: CASSSRDGTQYF.

This clonotype was recorded a few times. The V gene is TRBV4-3, the J gene TRBJ1-2, with 10 bases matching TRBD1. Germline loops: CDR1 LGHNA, CDR2 YSLEER. The CDR3 extends over 16 amino acids. The CDR3 DNA follows: TGCGCAGCCTCTCGGGACAGGGGCTCCTGGGCTAATCGCTACACCTTC. This gives the protein CAASRDRGSWANRYTF.

This clonotype has only a few counts. The chain links TRBV2 to TRBJ2-3; 11 positions agree with TRBD2. CDR3 length: 15 residues. Germline V gene sequence: CDR1 SNHLY, CDR2 FYNNEI. The J segment lost 3 bases and the V segment lost 4 bases, leaving 3 bases of the junction unmatched. The CDR3 sequence is CASSARLAGTDTQYF. The CDR3 DNA reads as TGTGCCAGCAGTGCGCGACTAGCGGGGACAGATACGCAGTATTTT.

This clonotype was found a few times. The V call is TRBV7-9, the J call TRBJ2-7, with TRBD2 as a possible D gene (5 bases). The CDR3 loop spans 15 amino acids. In germline, CDR1 is SEHNR, CDR2 FQNEAQ (reference sequence). V was trimmed by 1 base and J by 3 bases, leaving 13 bases between them. DNA for the CDR3: TGTGCCAGCAGCTTAGTAGGACCCCGGGGCTACGAGCAGTACTTC. It yields the protein CASSLVGPRGYEQYF.

CDR3 protein: CASSYSSGLETDTQYF. CDR3 coding DNA: TGTGCCAGCAGTTACTCGAGCGGTTTGGAAACAGATACGCAGTATTTT. The chain uses TRBV6-5 and TRBJ2-3, with D possibly TRBD2 on 5 matching bases. This CDR3 is 16 amino acids long. The V and J ends lost 0 bases and 3 bases respectively, with 13 bases between them. Germline CDR1 MNHEY, CDR2 SVGAGI.

The chain recombines TRBV5-1 with TRBJ1-1; 9 bases map to TRBD1. With 4 bases clipped from V and 8 bases from J, the junction kept 12 bases outside the gene matches. The CDR3 totals 15 residues. Germline values: CDR1 SGHRS, CDR2 YFSETQ. The CDR3 bases are TGCGCCAGCAGCCCCCTGGGACAGGGAAGGTCGGAAGCTTTCTTT. This sequence encodes CASSPLGQGRSEAFF. Based on the CDR3 plus reference TRBV5-1 and TRBJ1-1, the full variable domain is KAGVTQTPRYLIKTRGQQVTLSCSPISGHRSVSWYQQTPGQGLQFLFEYFSETQRNKGNFPGRFSGRQFSNSRSEMNVSTLELGDSALYLCASSPLGQGRSEAFFGQGTRLTVV.

This clonotype has a handful of counts. This chain connects TRBV24-1 to TRBJ2-7; D is perhaps TRBD1 (6 bases). The CDR3 runs to 15 residues. V was shortened by 5 bases and J by 0 bases, with 13 bases between the two germline ends. Germline V CDR1 and CDR2: KGHDR, SFDVKD. The DNA of the CDR3 is TGTGCCACCAGTGGGGGGCCAGGGAACTCCTACGAGCAGTACTTC. Translating it yields CATSGGPGNSYEQYF.

This clonotype was seen more than once but under ten times. This chain connects TRBV12-3 or TRBV12-4 to TRBJ1-1; D call uncertain. This CDR3 contains 14 residues. Trimming removed 2 bases at V and 3 bases at J, with 10 bases between. In DNA form, the CDR3 reads TGTGCCAGCAGTTTACAGAATACCGACACTGAAGCTTTCTTT. Residues: CASSLQNTDTEAFF.

Many counts were recorded for this clonotype. V is TRBV6-5 and J is TRBJ1-1; 7 nucleotides align to TRBD1. This CDR3 contains 14 residues. Germline lookup yields CDR1 MNHEY and CDR2 SVGAGI. The junction had 8 bases not matched to a gene; V was cut back by 3 bases and J by 7 bases. CDR3 amino acids: CASSYGTEVGEAFF. The CDR3 DNA reads as TGTGCCAGCAGTTATGGGACAGAAGTAGGTGAAGCTTTCTTT.

Many counts were recorded for this clonotype. The chain employs TRBV15 and TRBJ2-1, with D perhaps matching TRBD1 or TRBD2 (5 bases each). The CDR3 spans 12 residues. The V end lost 5 bases, the J end lost 5 bases, and 7 bases lay between the germline ends. Germline CDR1 is LNHNV and CDR2 is YYDKDF (reference sequence). The CDR3 is CATSRGDNEQFF. Written as DNA, the CDR3 is TGTGCCACCAGCCGAGGGGACAATGAGCAGTTCTTC.

Remarks on this clonotype: A much larger clone lies one base from this, so it may be a read error. The CDR3 sequence: CCANSGGLVGELFF. CDR3 nucleotide sequence: TGCTGTGCTAACTCGGGGGGGCTGGTCGGGGAGCTGTTTTTT. V is TRBV20-1 and J is TRBJ2-2; 8 bases are shared with TRBD2. Germline CDR1 DFQATT, CDR2 SNEGSKA (reference sequence). The CDR3 covers 14 residues.

The V gene is TRBV10-3, the J gene TRBJ1-5; D unclear. This CDR3 has 13 amino acids. In germline, CDR1 is ENHRY, CDR2 SYGVKD. The V and J ends lost 2 bases and 0 bases respectively, with 2 bases between them. CDR3 nucleotides: TGTGCCATCAGTGAGGATAGCAATCAGCCCCAGCATTTT. Translation gives CAISEDSNQPQHF.

This clonotype has more than one count but fewer than ten. Mismatch with germline at one junction end may stem from a read error. V gene TRBV7-9 combines with J gene TRBJ2-7, with TRBD1 identical over 8 bases. Per the germline V gene, CDR1 is SEHNR and CDR2 is FQNEAQ (reference sequence). This CDR3 contains 12 residues. This chain's CDR3 is CASSLVPGQGFF. The CDR3 DNA is TGTGCCAGCAGCTTAGTACCTGGACAGGGTTTCTTC.

On this clonotype itself: Given a much more abundant clone one base away, this may be a read error. The chain combines TRBV5-5 with TRBJ2-7, with D perhaps matching TRBD2 (5 bases). This CDR3 is built from 14 residues. Germline V gene lookup returns CDR1 SGHKS and CDR2 YYEKEE (reference sequence). DNA of the CDR3: TGTGCCGGCAGCTTGCTGACTGGAGGCTACGAGCAGTACTTC. Encoded protein: CAGSLLTGGYEQYF.

This clonotype has at least ten counts. This chain connects TRBV29-1 to TRBJ1-1; TRBD1 might be the D (5 bases). CDR1 and CDR2 (germline): SQVTM, ANQGSEA. The V end was cut by 3 bases, the J end by 3 bases, with 14 bases between. The CDR3 runs 14 residues. Written as DNA, the CDR3 is TGCAGCGTTGACCCAGGGAAAGGCCACACTGAAGCTTTCTTT. As protein: CSVDPGKGHTEAFF.

This clonotype was picked up a small number of times. The chain employs TRBV7-9 and TRBJ2-1; TRBD1 might be the D (6 bases). The CDR3 has 15 residues. Germline-derived CDR1 and CDR2 are SEHNR and FQNEAQ (reference sequence). V was shortened by 4 bases and J by 3 bases, with 13 bases between the two germline ends. CDR3 DNA sequence: TGTGCCAGCAGCTCAGGGGCTGGGGGCTACAATGAGCAGTTCTTC. Translating it yields CASSSGAGGYNEQFF.

This clonotype was counted ten times or more. The CDR3 DNA is TGTGCCAGCAGCTTCGATCTGGGCCTCCATAGCTGGGTCCAGTACTTC. Residues: CASSFDLGLHSWVQYF. This sequence joins TRBV7-2 and TRBJ2-5; D gene uncertain. V lost 3 bases to trimming and J lost 10 bases, with 24 bases between them. The CDR3 extends over 16 amino acids. The germline CDR1 and CDR2 sequences are SGHTA and FQGNSA.

In this sample, this clonotype turned up a few times. V is TRBV12-3 or TRBV12-4 and J is TRBJ1-1; 10 bases match TRBD1. J gave up 3 bases and V 6 bases, and 4 bases lay outside the gene matches. The CDR3 length is 14 residues. CDR3 in DNA: TGTGCCAGCAGGCCGACAGGGGGCCACACTGAAGCTTTCTTT. Its translation: CASRPTGGHTEAFF.

At least ten counts were recorded for this clonotype. The V call is TRBV11-3, the J call TRBJ2-2; D is undetermined. V gave up 1 base and J gave up 6 bases, with 6 bases separating them. The length of the CDR3 is 13 residues. Germline CDR1 reads SGHNT; CDR2 reads YENEEA. CDR3 protein: CASSLGLPGELFF. For the CDR3, the DNA is TGTGCCAGCAGCTTAGGATTACCCGGGGAGCTGTTTTTT.

This clonotype was seen a handful of times. The chain has TRBV15 and TRBJ2-7; D is perhaps TRBD2 (5 bases). The CDR3 extends over 13 amino acids. Germline V gives CDR1 LNHNV, CDR2 YYDKDF (reference sequence). Trimming shortened V by 5 bases and J by 4 bases, and 12 bases separated the two germline ends. CDR3 coding DNA: TGTGCCACCAGCTTGGCGATAGCGTACGAGCAGTACTTC. Protein product: CATSLAIAYEQYF.

This clonotype has just a few counts. The V call is TRBV20-1, the J call TRBJ1-1; possibly TRBD1 for D (5 bases). This CDR3 region has 14 residues. V gave up 6 bases and J gave up 1 base, with 15 bases separating them. CDR1 and CDR2 (germline): DFQATT, SNEGSKA (reference sequence). CDR3 bases: TGCAGTGCCCAAGGGCGGGGGTCGAACACTGAAGCTTTCTTT. Protein sequence: CSAQGRGSNTEAFF.

The rearrangement joins TRBV11-2 to TRBJ2-3; 11 bases map to TRBD1. Losses at the gene ends were 8 bases for V and 3 bases for J; bases not matched to a gene: 4. Germline assignment: CDR1 SGHAT and CDR2 FQNNGV. This CDR3 has 14 amino acids. The CDR3 region is CASGRDRGTDTQYF. Here the CDR3 DNA reads TGTGCCAGCGGACGGGACAGGGGGACAGATACGCAGTATTTT.

The chain uses TRBV5-1 and TRBJ1-4, with a weak D call TRBD1 (5 bases). V lost 0 bases to trimming and J lost 2 bases, with 14 bases between them. The CDR3 extends over 17 amino acids. In germline, CDR1 is SGHRS, CDR2 YFSETQ. Written as DNA, the CDR3 is TGCGCCAGCAGCTTGGCGGCCGGGGGAGGTACTAATGAAAAACTGTTTTTT. As protein: CASSLAAGGGTNEKLFF.

This clonotype was observed a few times. This sequence joins TRBV5-1 and TRBJ2-5, with 7 positions matching TRBD1. Germline CDR1 SGHRS, CDR2 YFSETQ. This CDR3 comprises 15 residues. V was clipped by 3 bases and J by 4 bases; unmatched bases: 9. The CDR3 reads CASSSNNRGRETQYF. The CDR3 coding sequence is TGCGCCAGCAGCTCCAACAACAGGGGTCGAGAGACCCAGTACTTC.